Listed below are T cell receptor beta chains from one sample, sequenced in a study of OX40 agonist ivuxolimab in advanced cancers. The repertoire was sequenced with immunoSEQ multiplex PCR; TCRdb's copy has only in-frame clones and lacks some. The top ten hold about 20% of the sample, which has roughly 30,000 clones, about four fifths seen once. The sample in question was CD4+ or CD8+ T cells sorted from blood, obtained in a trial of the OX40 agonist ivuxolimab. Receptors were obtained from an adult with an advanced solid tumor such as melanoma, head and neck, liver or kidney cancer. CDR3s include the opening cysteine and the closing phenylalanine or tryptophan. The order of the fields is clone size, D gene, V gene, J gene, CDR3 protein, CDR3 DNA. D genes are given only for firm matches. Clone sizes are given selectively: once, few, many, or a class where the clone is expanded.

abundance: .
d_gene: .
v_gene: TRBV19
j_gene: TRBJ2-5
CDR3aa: CASSWGGRETQYF
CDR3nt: TGTGCCAGTAGCTGGGGGGGGCGGGAGACCCAGTACTTC

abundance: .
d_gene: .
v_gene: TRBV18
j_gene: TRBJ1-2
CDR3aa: CASSLGRGEFGYTF
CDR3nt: TGTGCCAGCTCACTGGGCAGGGGTGAGTTTGGCTACACCTTC

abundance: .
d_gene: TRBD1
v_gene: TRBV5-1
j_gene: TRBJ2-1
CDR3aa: CASSYRGTGYNEQFF
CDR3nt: TGCGCCAGCAGCTATAGGGGGACAGGTTACAATGAGCAGTTCTTC

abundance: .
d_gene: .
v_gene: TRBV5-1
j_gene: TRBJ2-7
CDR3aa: CASSSRDAGYYEQYF
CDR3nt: TGCGCCAGCAGCTCCCGGGACGCCGGTTACTACGAGCAGTACTTC

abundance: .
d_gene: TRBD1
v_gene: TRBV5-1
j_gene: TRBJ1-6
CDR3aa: CASSITGGDSPLHF
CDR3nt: TGCGCCAGCAGCATAACAGGGGGGGATTCACCCCTCCACTTT

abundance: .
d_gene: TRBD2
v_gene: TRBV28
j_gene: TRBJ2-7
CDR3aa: CASSLTASGSYEQYF
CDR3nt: TGTGCCAGCAGTTTAACCGCTAGCGGGTCCTACGAGCAGTACTTC

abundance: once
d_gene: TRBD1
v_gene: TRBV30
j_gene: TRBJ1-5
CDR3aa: CAWTGGGGQPQHF
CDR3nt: TGTGCCTGGACAGGGGGCGGAGGTCAGCCCCAGCATTTT

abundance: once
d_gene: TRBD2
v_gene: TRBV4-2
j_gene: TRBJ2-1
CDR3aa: CASSQGLAGGPYNEQFF
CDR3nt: TGTGCCAGCAGCCAAGGACTAGCGGGGGGTCCCTACAATGAGCAGTTCTTC

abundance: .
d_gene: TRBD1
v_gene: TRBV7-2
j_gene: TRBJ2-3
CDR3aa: CASSSWTGARTDTQYF
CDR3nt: TGTGCCAGCAGCTCCTGGACAGGGGCCCGCACAGATACGCAGTATTTT

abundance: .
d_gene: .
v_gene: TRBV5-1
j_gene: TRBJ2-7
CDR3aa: CASSLNGGWSYEQYF
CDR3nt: TGCGCCAGCAGCTTGAATGGGGGTTGGTCCTACGAGCAGTACTTC

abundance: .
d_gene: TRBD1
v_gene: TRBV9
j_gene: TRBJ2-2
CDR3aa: CASSTYRGTGELFF
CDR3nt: TGTGCCAGCAGCACGTACAGGGGCACCGGGGAGCTGTTTTTT

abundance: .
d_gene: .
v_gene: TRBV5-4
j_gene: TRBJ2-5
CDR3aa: CASSHGSEETQYF
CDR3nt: TGTGCCAGCAGCCATGGATCAGAAGAGACCCAGTACTTC

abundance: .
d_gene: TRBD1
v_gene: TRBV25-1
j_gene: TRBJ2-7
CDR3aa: CASNPGTANYEQYF
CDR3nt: TGTGCCAGCAATCCCGGGACAGCCAACTACGAGCAGTACTTC

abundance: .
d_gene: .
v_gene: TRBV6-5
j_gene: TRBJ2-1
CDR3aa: CASPPGVGRTDEQFF
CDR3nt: TGTGCCAGCCCCCCGGGAGTGGGGCGAACGGATGAGCAGTTCTTC